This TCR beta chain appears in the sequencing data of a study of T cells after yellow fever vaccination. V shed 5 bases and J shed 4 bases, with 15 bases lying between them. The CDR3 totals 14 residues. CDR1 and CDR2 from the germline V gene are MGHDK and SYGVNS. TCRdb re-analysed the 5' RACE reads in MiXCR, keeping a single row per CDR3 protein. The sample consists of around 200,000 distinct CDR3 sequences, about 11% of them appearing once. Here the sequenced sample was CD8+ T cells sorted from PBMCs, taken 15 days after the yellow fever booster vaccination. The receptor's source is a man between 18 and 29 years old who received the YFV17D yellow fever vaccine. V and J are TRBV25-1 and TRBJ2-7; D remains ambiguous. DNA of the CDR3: TGTGCCAGCAGTTGGGGTAGAAGTGCGTACGAGCAGTACTTC. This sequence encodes CASSWGRSAYEQYF.